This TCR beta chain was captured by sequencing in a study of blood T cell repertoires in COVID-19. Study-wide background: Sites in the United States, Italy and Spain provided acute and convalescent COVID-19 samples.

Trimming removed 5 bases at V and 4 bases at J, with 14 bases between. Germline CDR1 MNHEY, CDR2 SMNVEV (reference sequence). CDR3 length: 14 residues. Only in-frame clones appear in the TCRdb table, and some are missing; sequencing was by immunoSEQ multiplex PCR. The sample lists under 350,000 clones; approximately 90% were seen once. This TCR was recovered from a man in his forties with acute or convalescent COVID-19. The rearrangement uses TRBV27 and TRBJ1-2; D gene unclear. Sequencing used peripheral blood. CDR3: CASSPDSGAYGYTF. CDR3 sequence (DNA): TGTGCCAGCAGTCCTGACTCGGGTGCCTATGGCTACACCTTC.